The entry that follows covers one TCR beta chain sequence. Its target is unknown. The junction departs from the called germline gene at one end, perhaps through a read error. This record comes from a study of tumor and adjacent non-tumor tissue in lung cancer. General study results and limits: Tumor TCR diversity, when higher, was linked to shorter survival. In normal lung, the top 100 clones were significantly more dominant than in tumor.

TCRbeta libraries were built with three rounds of nested PCR, modified from ARM-PCR. A single record per CDR3 protein comes from TCRdb applying MiXCR to the multiplex PCR reads. This sample carries under 150,000 distinct CDR3 sequences, approximately 66% of them seen once, and the ten largest clones take about 20%. The germline CDR1 and CDR2 sequences are SGHDT and YYEEEE. The CDR3 covers 13 residues. RNA was extracted from bulk tissue without any cell sorting. Between August and November 2014, newly diagnosed, chemotherapy-naive lung cancer patients underwent thoracic surgery in China. This receptor was taken from a man in his sixties with small cell lung cancer. The rearrangement uses TRBV5-6 and TRBJ1-2; possibly TRBD1 for D (6 bases). Sequencing was performed on lung tumor tissue. The CDR3 bases are TGTGCCAGCAGCTTGAGCCAGGGGTATGGCCACACCTTC. This codes for CASSLSQGYGHTF.